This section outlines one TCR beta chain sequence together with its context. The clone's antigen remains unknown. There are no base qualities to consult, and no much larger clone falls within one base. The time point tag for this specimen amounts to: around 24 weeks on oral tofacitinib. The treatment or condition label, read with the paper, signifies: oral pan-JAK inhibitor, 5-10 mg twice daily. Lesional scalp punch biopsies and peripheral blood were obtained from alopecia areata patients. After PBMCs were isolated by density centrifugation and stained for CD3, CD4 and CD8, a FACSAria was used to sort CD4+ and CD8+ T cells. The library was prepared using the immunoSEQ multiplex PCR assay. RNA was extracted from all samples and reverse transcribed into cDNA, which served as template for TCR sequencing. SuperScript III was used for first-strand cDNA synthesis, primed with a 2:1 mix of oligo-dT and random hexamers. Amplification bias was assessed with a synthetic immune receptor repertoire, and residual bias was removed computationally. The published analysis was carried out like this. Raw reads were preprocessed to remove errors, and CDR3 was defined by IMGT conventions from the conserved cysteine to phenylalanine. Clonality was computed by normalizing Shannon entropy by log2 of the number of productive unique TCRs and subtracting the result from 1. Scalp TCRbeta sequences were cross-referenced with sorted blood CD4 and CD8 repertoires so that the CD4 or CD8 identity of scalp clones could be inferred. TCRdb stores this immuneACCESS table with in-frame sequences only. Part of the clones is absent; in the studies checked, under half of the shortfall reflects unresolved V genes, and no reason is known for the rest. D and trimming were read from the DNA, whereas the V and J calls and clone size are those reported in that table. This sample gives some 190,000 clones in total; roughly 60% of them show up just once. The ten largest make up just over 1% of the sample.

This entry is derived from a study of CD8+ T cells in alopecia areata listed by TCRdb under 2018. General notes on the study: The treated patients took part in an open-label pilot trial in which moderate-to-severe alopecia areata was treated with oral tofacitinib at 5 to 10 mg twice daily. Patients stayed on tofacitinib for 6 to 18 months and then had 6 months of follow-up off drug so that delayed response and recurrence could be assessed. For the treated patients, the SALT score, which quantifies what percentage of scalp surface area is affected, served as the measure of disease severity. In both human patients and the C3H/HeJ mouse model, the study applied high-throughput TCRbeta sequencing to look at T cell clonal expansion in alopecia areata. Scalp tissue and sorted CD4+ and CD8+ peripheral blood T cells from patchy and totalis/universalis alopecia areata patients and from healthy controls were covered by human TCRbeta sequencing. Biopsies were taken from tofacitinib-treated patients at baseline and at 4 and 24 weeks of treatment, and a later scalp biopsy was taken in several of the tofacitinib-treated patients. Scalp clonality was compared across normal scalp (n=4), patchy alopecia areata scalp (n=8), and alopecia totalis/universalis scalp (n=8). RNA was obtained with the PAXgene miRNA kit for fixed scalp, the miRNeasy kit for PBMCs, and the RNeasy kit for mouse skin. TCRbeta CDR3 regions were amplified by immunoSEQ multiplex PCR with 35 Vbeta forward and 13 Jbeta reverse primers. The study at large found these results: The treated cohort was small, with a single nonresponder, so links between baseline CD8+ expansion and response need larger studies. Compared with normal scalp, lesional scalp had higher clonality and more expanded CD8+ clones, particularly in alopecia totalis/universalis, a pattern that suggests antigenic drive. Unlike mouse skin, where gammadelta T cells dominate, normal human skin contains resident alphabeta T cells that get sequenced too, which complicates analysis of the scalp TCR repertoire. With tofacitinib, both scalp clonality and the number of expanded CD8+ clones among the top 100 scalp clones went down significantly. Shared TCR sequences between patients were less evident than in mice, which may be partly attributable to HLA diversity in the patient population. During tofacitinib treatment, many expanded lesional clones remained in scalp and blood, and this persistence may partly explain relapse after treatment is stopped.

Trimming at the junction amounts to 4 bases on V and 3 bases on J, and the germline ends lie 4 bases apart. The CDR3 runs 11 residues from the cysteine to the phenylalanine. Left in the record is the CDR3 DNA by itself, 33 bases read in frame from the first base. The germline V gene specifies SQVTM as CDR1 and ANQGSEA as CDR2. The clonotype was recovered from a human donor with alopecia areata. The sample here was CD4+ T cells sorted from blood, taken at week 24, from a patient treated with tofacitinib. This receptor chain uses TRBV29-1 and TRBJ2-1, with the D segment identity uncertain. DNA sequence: TGCAGCGTTGCTGACTACAATGAGCAGTTCTTC. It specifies CSVADYNEQFF.